Listed below are T cell receptor beta chains from one sample, sequenced in a study of cytomegalovirus exposure and HLA in healthy donors. Repertoires were generated with immunoSEQ multiplex PCR, while TCRdb's copy carries only in-frame clones and drops some. The data contain 90,000 to 120,000 clones, 70% of them seen just once; the ten biggest clones take up roughly 10%. The sequencing input was PBMCs. These receptors originate from a man aged 35 to 55 in good health and CMV-seropositive. CDR3s include the opening cysteine and the closing phenylalanine or tryptophan. The order of the fields is V gene, D gene, J gene, clone size, CDR3 protein, CDR3 DNA. D genes are given only for firm matches. Where a row states a size, it is once, few, many or the class of an expanded clone; other rows omit it.

V: TRBV6-5
D: TRBD1
J: TRBJ1-2
size: NA
CDR3: CASGITGGYGYTF
DNA: TGTGCCAGTGGCATTACAGGGGGCTATGGCTACACCTTC

V: TRBV7-7
D: TRBD1
J: TRBJ2-2
size: NA
CDR3: CASSLEGTGRSNTGELFF
DNA: TGTGCCAGCAGCTTAGAGGGGACAGGCCGATCGAACACCGGGGAGCTGTTTTTT

V: TRBV6-5
D: NA
J: TRBJ2-5
size: NA
CDR3: CASSYSYGGKETQYF
DNA: TGTGCCAGCAGTTACTCTTATGGGGGCAAAGAGACCCAGTACTTC

V: TRBV9
D: NA
J: TRBJ2-1
size: NA
CDR3: CASSSSSGAAANEQFF
DNA: TGTGCCAGCAGCTCGTCTTCAGGGGCCGCGGCCAATGAGCAGTTCTTC

V: TRBV6-5
D: TRBD2
J: TRBJ2-1
size: NA
CDR3: CASSPGTSGIDEQFF
DNA: TGTGCCAGCAGTCCCGGGACTAGCGGGATAGATGAGCAGTTCTTC

V: TRBV28
D: NA
J: TRBJ1-1
size: NA
CDR3: CASSTLTKMNTEAFF
DNA: TGTGCCAGCAGCACTCTTACGAAGATGAACACTGAAGCTTTCTTT

V: TRBV30
D: TRBD1
J: TRBJ2-3
size: NA
CDR3: CACKGQGGLDTQYF
DNA: TGTGCCTGCAAGGGACAGGGGGGACTAGATACGCAGTATTTT

V: TRBV5-1
D: TRBD1
J: TRBJ1-2
size: once
CDR3: CASSASGQNYGYTF
DNA: TGCGCCAGCAGCGCCTCGGGACAGAACTATGGCTACACCTTC

V: TRBV5-1
D: TRBD1
J: TRBJ1-2
size: NA
CDR3: CASSSGQLNYGYTF
DNA: TGCGCCAGCAGCTCGGGACAGCTTAACTATGGCTACACCTTC

V: TRBV4-2
D: TRBD2
J: TRBJ2-1
size: once
CDR3: CASSQDTAGEGDEQFF
DNA: TGTGCCAGCAGCCAAGATACGGCGGGAGAAGGCGATGAGCAGTTCTTC

V: TRBV13
D: NA
J: TRBJ2-7
size: NA
CDR3: CASSLQGMGIDEQYF
DNA: TGTGCCAGCAGCTTACAGGGGATGGGTATCGACGAGCAGTACTTC

V: TRBV28
D: NA
J: TRBJ2-5
size: NA
CDR3: CASSLPGGETQYF
DNA: TGTGCCAGCAGTTTGCCAGGAGGAGAGACCCAGTACTTC

V: TRBV2
D: TRBD2
J: TRBJ2-7
size: NA
CDR3: CASRTSGHYEQYF
DNA: TGTGCCAGCAGAACTAGCGGGCACTACGAGCAGTACTTC

V: TRBV4-1
D: TRBD1
J: TRBJ2-1
size: NA
CDR3: CASSQEGWGQFNEQFF
DNA: TGCGCCAGCAGCCAAGAAGGGTGGGGACAGTTCAATGAGCAGTTCTTC

V: TRBV5-6
D: TRBD2
J: TRBJ2-1
size: NA
CDR3: CASSLGLAGDDEQFF
DNA: TGTGCCAGCAGCCTGGGACTAGCGGGAGACGATGAGCAGTTCTTC

V: TRBV30
D: TRBD2
J: TRBJ2-1
size: NA
CDR3: CAWATSGIYNEQFF
DNA: TGTGCCTGGGCGACTAGCGGAATCTACAATGAGCAGTTCTTC

V: TRBV5-1
D: TRBD1
J: TRBJ2-5
size: NA
CDR3: CASGRDRGEETQYF
DNA: TGCGCCAGCGGCCGGGACAGGGGCGAGGAGACCCAGTACTTC

V: TRBV6-5
D: NA
J: TRBJ2-3
size: NA
CDR3: CASSLSIPTDTQYF
DNA: TGTGCCAGCAGTTTGAGCATACCCACAGATACGCAGTATTTT

V: TRBV4-1
D: NA
J: TRBJ2-7
size: NA
CDR3: CASSQAGFQSYEQYF
DNA: TGCGCCAGCAGCCAAGCGGGGTTCCAGTCCTACGAGCAGTACTTC

V: TRBV19
D: TRBD1
J: TRBJ1-5
size: NA
CDR3: CASSQQGGASNQPQHF
DNA: TGTGCCAGTAGTCAACAAGGGGGCGCGAGCAATCAGCCCCAGCATTTT

V: TRBV28
D: NA
J: TRBJ1-1
size: NA
CDR3: CASSLTLNTEAFF
DNA: TGTGCCAGCAGTTTGACACTTAACACTGAAGCTTTCTTT

V: TRBV4-2
D: NA
J: TRBJ2-2
size: NA
CDR3: CASSQVDGGRGHGELFF
DNA: TGTGCCAGCAGCCAAGTGGACGGTGGGAGAGGGCACGGGGAGCTGTTTTTT

V: TRBV7-2
D: TRBD2
J: TRBJ2-2
size: NA
CDR3: CASSLLSSGSGELFF
DNA: TGTGCCAGCAGCTTACTGTCTAGCGGGAGTGGGGAGCTGTTTTTT

V: TRBV27
D: TRBD2
J: TRBJ2-2
size: NA
CDR3: CASSPWTSGSTGELFF
DNA: TGTGCCAGCAGTCCTTGGACTAGCGGGAGCACCGGGGAGCTGTTTTTT

V: TRBV7-2
D: NA
J: TRBJ1-2
size: NA
CDR3: CASSLAGTQTSDGYTF
DNA: TGTGCCAGCAGCTTAGCGGGGACACAAACCTCAGATGGCTACACCTTC

V: TRBV5-6
D: NA
J: TRBJ2-2
size: few
CDR3: CASSLGLSRELFF
DNA: TGTGCCAGCAGCTTGGGACTGAGCAGGGAGCTGTTTTTT

V: TRBV4-1
D: NA
J: TRBJ1-2
size: NA
CDR3: CASSLREVDNYGYTF
DNA: TGCGCCAGCAGCTTGCGGGAGGTGGATAACTATGGCTACACCTTC

V: TRBV6-1
D: NA
J: TRBJ1-2
size: NA
CDR3: CASRTRANYGYTF
DNA: TGTGCCAGCAGGACCAGGGCTAACTATGGCTACACCTTC

V: TRBV7-2
D: NA
J: TRBJ1-5
size: few
CDR3: CASSLGRGASNQPQHF
DNA: TGTGCCAGCAGCTTAGGACGGGGGGCGAGCAATCAGCCCCAGCATTTT

V: TRBV9
D: TRBD2
J: TRBJ2-1
size: NA
CDR3: CASSLGIAGGYNEQFF
DNA: TGTGCCAGCAGCCTCGGGATAGCGGGAGGGTACAATGAGCAGTTCTTC

V: TRBV7-9
D: NA
J: TRBJ2-7
size: NA
CDR3: CASSTGLFVYEQYF
DNA: TGTGCCAGCAGCACTGGACTGTTTGTCTACGAGCAGTACTTC

V: TRBV10-2
D: TRBD1
J: TRBJ1-4
size: NA
CDR3: CASGIQGEGEKLFF
DNA: TGCGCCAGCGGTATACAGGGGGAGGGTGAAAAACTGTTTTTT

V: TRBV12-5
D: TRBD2
J: TRBJ2-1
size: NA
CDR3: CASGWTGGPNEQFF
DNA: TGTGCTAGTGGCTGGACGGGAGGGCCAAATGAGCAGTTCTTC

V: TRBV7-9
D: NA
J: TRBJ1-4
size: NA
CDR3: CASSLGVLSNEKLFF
DNA: TGTGCCAGCAGCTTGGGAGTATTGTCGAATGAAAAACTGTTTTTT

V: TRBV11-2
D: NA
J: TRBJ2-1
size: NA
CDR3: CASSLNGEANEQFF
DNA: TGTGCCAGCAGCTTAAACGGGGAAGCCAATGAGCAGTTCTTC

V: TRBV5-6
D: TRBD2
J: TRBJ2-1
size: NA
CDR3: CASSLEGLAGNEQFF
DNA: TGTGCCAGCAGCTTAGAAGGGCTAGCGGGCAATGAGCAGTTCTTC

V: TRBV11-2
D: TRBD1
J: TRBJ2-5
size: NA
CDR3: CASSLVRWTGGKETQYF
DNA: TGTGCCAGCAGCTTAGTCCGTTGGACAGGGGGCAAAGAGACCCAGTACTTC

V: TRBV7-6
D: NA
J: TRBJ2-1
size: NA
CDR3: CASRGGGPGDNEQFF
DNA: TGTGCCAGCAGAGGAGGGGGCCCCGGGGACAATGAGCAGTTCTTC

V: TRBV19
D: NA
J: TRBJ1-1
size: NA
CDR3: CASSFNGGNTEAFF
DNA: TGTGCCAGTAGCTTCAACGGGGGGAACACTGAAGCTTTCTTT

V: TRBV11-2
D: NA
J: TRBJ2-1
size: NA
CDR3: CASSFAENNNEQFF
DNA: TGTGCCAGCAGCTTCGCAGAAAACAACAATGAGCAGTTCTTC

V: TRBV7-2
D: TRBD2
J: TRBJ2-1
size: few
CDR3: CASSLALAGRPEQFF
DNA: TGTGCCAGCAGCTTAGCGCTAGCGGGACGCCCCGAGCAGTTCTTC

V: TRBV19
D: NA
J: TRBJ1-5
size: NA
CDR3: CASSAAAGDQPQHF
DNA: TGTGCCAGTAGTGCCGCAGCAGGGGACCAGCCCCAGCATTTT

V: TRBV13
D: NA
J: TRBJ2-3
size: NA
CDR3: CASSSTGETDTQYF
DNA: TGTGCCAGCAGCTCGACGGGGGAAACAGATACGCAGTATTTT

V: TRBV15
D: TRBD1
J: TRBJ1-4
size: NA
CDR3: CATMTGTGNEKLFF
DNA: TGTGCCACCATGACCGGGACAGGGAATGAAAAACTGTTTTTT

V: TRBV7-9
D: NA
J: TRBJ1-4
size: NA
CDR3: CASSSNRVLATNEKLFF
DNA: TGTGCCAGCAGCTCAAACAGGGTGCTCGCAACTAATGAAAAACTGTTTTTT

V: TRBV2
D: NA
J: TRBJ2-7
size: NA
CDR3: CASSKTGISSYEQYF
DNA: TGTGCCAGCAGTAAAACAGGGATTAGCTCCTACGAGCAGTACTTC

V: TRBV5-1
D: NA
J: TRBJ2-5
size: NA
CDR3: CASSFSVLETQYF
DNA: TGCGCCAGCAGCTTTTCGGTGCTCGAGACCCAGTACTTC

V: TRBV6-5
D: NA
J: TRBJ1-2
size: few
CDR3: CASSYSSGNAYYGYTF
DNA: TGTGCCAGCAGTTACTCTTCGGGGAATGCCTACTATGGCTACACCTTC

V: TRBV5-1
D: NA
J: TRBJ2-1
size: once
CDR3: CASSLVIAGIQYNEQFF
DNA: TGCGCCAGCAGCTTGGTTATTGCGGGTATTCAATACAATGAGCAGTTCTTC

V: TRBV18
D: NA
J: TRBJ2-5
size: NA
CDR3: CASSPLDKLEETQYF
DNA: TGTGCCAGCTCACCACTTGACAAACTAGAAGAGACCCAGTACTTC

V: TRBV6-5
D: NA
J: TRBJ2-1
size: NA
CDR3: CASSYSFWRSYNEQFF
DNA: TGTGCCAGCAGTTACTCGTTCTGGAGATCCTACAATGAGCAGTTCTTC

V: TRBV18
D: NA
J: TRBJ2-7
size: NA
CDR3: CASSPSIPEQYF
DNA: TGTGCCAGCTCACCATCCATTCCCGAGCAGTACTTC

V: TRBV30
D: NA
J: TRBJ2-2
size: NA
CDR3: CAWSLNSGELFF
DNA: TGTGCCTGGAGTTTGAACTCCGGGGAGCTGTTTTTT

V: TRBV28
D: NA
J: TRBJ1-2
size: NA
CDR3: CASSLSHSASYGYTF
DNA: TGTGCCAGCAGTTTATCCCATAGTGCTTCCTATGGCTACACCTTC

V: TRBV5-1
D: TRBD2
J: TRBJ2-3
size: NA
CDR3: CASSPGTSGRAPTDTQYF
DNA: TGCGCCAGCAGCCCTGGGACTAGCGGGAGGGCCCCCACAGATACGCAGTATTTT

V: TRBV5-6
D: TRBD1
J: TRBJ2-5
size: NA
CDR3: CASVQGAMETQYF
DNA: TGTGCCAGCGTACAGGGGGCTATGGAGACCCAGTACTTC

V: TRBV7-3
D: NA
J: TRBJ1-3
size: NA
CDR3: CASSLMGGLTGNTIYF
DNA: TGTGCCAGCAGCTTAATGGGAGGGTTGACTGGAAACACCATATATTTT

V: TRBV5-4
D: NA
J: TRBJ2-1
size: NA
CDR3: CASSAVNEQFF
DNA: TGTGCCAGCAGCGCGGTCAATGAGCAGTTCTTC

V: TRBV4-3
D: TRBD2
J: TRBJ2-1
size: NA
CDR3: CASSPTGTTYNEQFF
DNA: TGCGCCAGCAGCCCCACCGGGACTACCTACAATGAGCAGTTCTTC

V: TRBV5-1
D: NA
J: TRBJ1-4
size: NA
CDR3: CASSPQGGVNEKLFF
DNA: TGCGCCAGCAGCCCTCAGGGTGGGGTTAATGAAAAACTGTTTTTT